This T cell receptor (beta chain) stems from a study of identical twins. This CDR3 has 14 amino acids. Germline lookup yields CDR1 SEHNR and CDR2 FQNEAQ (reference sequence). V was pared by 4 bases and J by 4 bases, with 13 bases between. Regarding this clonotype: Its specificity is unknown.

The study's findings and limits: Among beta out-of-frame sequences, excess sharing between twins appeared weaker.

TCRdb recomputed calls from the 5' RACE reads with MiXCR, one row per CDR3 protein. In the table there are more than 1.5 million distinct CDR3 sequences, under 35% of which are singletons. This clonotype was sampled from a newborn girl in good health. Material for sequencing was cord blood. The chain employs TRBV7-9 and TRBJ1-1, with a tentative D call TRBD1 (5 bases). This CDR3 is CASSYDSGGTEAFF. For the CDR3, the DNA is TGTGCCAGCAGCTACGACAGTGGGGGCACTGAAGCTTTCTTT.